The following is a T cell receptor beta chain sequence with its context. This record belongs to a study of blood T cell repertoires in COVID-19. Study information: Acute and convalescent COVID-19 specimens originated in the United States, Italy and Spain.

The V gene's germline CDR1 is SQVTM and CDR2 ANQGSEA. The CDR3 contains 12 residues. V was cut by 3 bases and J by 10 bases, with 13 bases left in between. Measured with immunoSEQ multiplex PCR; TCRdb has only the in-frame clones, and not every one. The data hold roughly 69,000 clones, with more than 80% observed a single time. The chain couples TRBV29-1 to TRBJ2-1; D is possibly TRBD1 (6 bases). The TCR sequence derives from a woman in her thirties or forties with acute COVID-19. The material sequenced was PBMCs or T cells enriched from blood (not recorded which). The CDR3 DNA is TGCAGCGTTGAGGTACAGGGCCTCGAGCAGTTCTTC. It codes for CSVEVQGLEQFF.